This T cell receptor beta chain was documented in a study of T-cell memory formation after mild COVID-19. Study at large: Each donor largely had its own TCR clusters. Study conclusions and caveats: Nothing confirmed that second-wave clones peaking on day 37 were specific for SARS-CoV-2. Memory cells collected pre-infection included some clones that later responded, suggesting cross-reactive memory joined.

On this clonotype: Its antigen is as yet unknown.

Employing constant-segment primers, 5'RACE generated TCR alpha and TCR beta cDNA libraries bearing sample barcodes and UMIs. From the 5' RACE reads, TCRdb called clonotypes with MiXCR, one entry per CDR3 protein. The table records under 350,000 distinct CDR3 sequences, roughly 15% of them present only once. The CDR3 runs 18 residues. Trimming took 7 bases from V and 2 from J; bases not matched to a gene: 13. The sequence came from a man aged 18 to 30 who had mild COVID-19 (a few samples of this study predate the infection). Cell type and time point are not known. The sequenced sample consisted of PBMCs or a T cell subset sorted from them (not recorded which). The rearrangement uses TRBV12-3 or TRBV12-4 and TRBJ1-4; the match to TRBD1 covers 10 bases. The CDR3 sequence: CASTKVRDRGPTNEKLFF. In DNA, the CDR3 is TGTGCCAGCACCAAAGTTCGGGACAGGGGTCCCACTAATGAAAAACTGTTTTTT.